This T cell receptor beta chain was retrieved from a study of T cell repertoires in cytomegalovirus infection. As for the study in general: Public TCR beta signatures provided an indication of both CMV infection and a matching HLA type.

Points from the study as a whole: CMV-specific TCR beta clonotypes restricted by HLA-C dominated the ex vivo response. Carriage of CMV together with the relevant HLA was identifiable through cumulative public TCR beta family frequency.

This CDR3 contains 13 residues. The V gene's germline CDR1 is SGHTA and CDR2 FQGTGA. The V and J ends lost 3 bases and 5 bases respectively, with 11 bases between them. Concerning this clonotype itself: What it binds is not known.

TCRdb redid the calling of the reads with MiXCR, one entry per CDR3 protein. The table records 500,000 or so distinct CDR3 sequences, 15% to 20% of them present only once. The material sequenced was CD8+ T cells from PBMCs. The TCR was taken from a human donor in good health (CMV status not recorded). Some clones in this sample may be carry-over from other donors' samples. J is TRBJ2-7 and V is TRBV7-3; a weak D match, TRBD2 (5 bases). CDR3 DNA: TGTGCCAGCAGCTTGGTTCCCGGGGACGAGCAGTACTTC. Encoded protein: CASSLVPGDEQYF.